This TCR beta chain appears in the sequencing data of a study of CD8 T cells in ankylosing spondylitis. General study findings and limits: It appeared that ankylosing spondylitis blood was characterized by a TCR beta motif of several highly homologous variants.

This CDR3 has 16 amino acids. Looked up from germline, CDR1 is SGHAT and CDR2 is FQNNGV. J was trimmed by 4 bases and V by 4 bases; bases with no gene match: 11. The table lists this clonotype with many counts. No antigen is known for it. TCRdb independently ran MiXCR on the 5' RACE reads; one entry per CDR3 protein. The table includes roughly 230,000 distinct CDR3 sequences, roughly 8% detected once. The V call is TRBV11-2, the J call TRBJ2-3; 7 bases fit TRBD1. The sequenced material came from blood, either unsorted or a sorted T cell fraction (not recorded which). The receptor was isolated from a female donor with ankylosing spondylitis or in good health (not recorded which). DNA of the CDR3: TGTGCCAGCAGCTCGCTAGGGGGCGGTTTAGCAGATACGCAGTATTTT. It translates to CASSSLGGGLADTQYF.